The 25 T cell receptor beta chains reported below all come from one sample, sequenced in a study of radiation and T cells in renal cell carcinoma. Generated by immunoSEQ multiplex PCR, the TCRdb table keeps only in-frame clones and is missing some. The data contain fewer than 200,000 clones, about 87% of them singletons. Time point of the sample: blood 4 weeks post-SBRT, at nephrectomy. The treatment is: 15 Gy SBRT to primary tumor, nephrectomy 4 weeks later. This material consisted of blood, taken from a patient whose treatment included radiotherapy and nephrectomy. The receptors come from a woman aged 45-60 years with renal cell carcinoma.

The V call is TRBV5-6, the J call TRBJ1-4, with D maybe TRBD1 (6 bases). Germline assignment: CDR1 SGHDT and CDR2 YYEEEE. V lost 5 bases to trimming and J lost 7 bases, with 24 bases between them. This CDR3 spans 17 amino acids. CDR3 loop: CASRRTDEGSRPEKLFF. DNA for the CDR3: TGTGCCAGCAGACGGACAGACGAAGGTAGTAGACCTGAAAAACTGTTTTTT. The entire variable domain, with the rest obtained from reference TRBV5-6 and TRBJ1-4, is as follows: DAGVTQSPTHLIKTRGQQVTLRCSPKSGHDTVSWYQQALGQGPQFIFQYYEEEERQRGNFPDRFSGHQFPNYSSELNVNALLLGDSALYLCASRRTDEGSRPEKLFFGSGTQLSVL.

The chain joins TRBV11-1 to TRBJ2-2; 7 positions agree with TRBD1. The length of the CDR3 is 16 residues. The V gene end was trimmed by 7 bases and the J gene end by 5 bases; junction bases not matched to a gene: 13. CDR1 is SGHAT, CDR2 FQDESV, per germline (reference sequence). CDR3 in amino acids: CASNTERTGSTGELFF. CDR3 DNA: TGTGCCAGCAACACGGAACGGACAGGAAGTACCGGGGAGCTGTTTTTT.

The chain recombines TRBV7-3 with TRBJ2-5; 7 bases agree with TRBD2. This CDR3 spans 14 amino acids. Trimming took 2 bases from V and 3 from J; bases not matched to a gene: 3. The germline gives CDR1 SGHTA, CDR2 FQGTGA. The CDR3 is CASSLAGAKETQYF. The CDR3 DNA reads as TGTGCCAGCAGCTTAGCGGGAGCTAAAGAGACCCAGTACTTC.

V gene TRBV6-5 combines with J gene TRBJ1-6, with 9 bases aligning to TRBD1. Germline V gene data show CDR1 as MNHEY and CDR2 as SVGAGI. This CDR3 comprises 15 residues. After removal of 6 bases from V and 8 bases from J, the junction contained 8 bases not matched to a gene. CDR3 sequence: CASSPDRGRDSPLHF. In nucleotides, the CDR3 is TGTGCCAGCAGCCCGGACAGGGGAAGGGATTCACCCCTCCACTTT.

CDR3 sequence: CASSVAQTGIYEQYF. DNA for the CDR3: TGTGCCAGCAGCGTAGCTCAGACAGGGATCTACGAGCAGTACTTC. The rearrangement uses TRBV9 and TRBJ2-7; 7 positions agree with TRBD1. Germline trimming cut 0 bases from V and 3 bases from J; bases unmatched to any gene: 6. Germline values: CDR1 SGDLS, CDR2 YYNGEE. The CDR3 contains 15 residues. Based on the CDR3 plus reference TRBV9 and TRBJ2-7, the full variable domain is DSGVTQTPKHLITATGQRVTLRCSPRSGDLSVYWYQQSLDQGLQFLIQYYNGEERAKGNILERFSAQQFPDLHSELNLSSLELGDSALYFCASSVAQTGIYEQYFGPGTRLTVT.

The CDR3 spells CASSLGSGGGEGYTF. In DNA, the CDR3 is TGCGCCAGCAGCTTGGGTTCGGGTGGAGGCGAAGGCTACACCTTC. This chain connects TRBV5-1 to TRBJ1-2; D ambiguous. CDR3 size: 15 residues. CDR1 SGHRS and CDR2 YFSETQ come from the germline V gene. V shed 0 bases and J shed 8 bases, with 17 bases lying between them.

This clone was recorded a few times. The chain couples TRBV2 to TRBJ1-1; D unresolved. Germline values: CDR1 SNHLY, CDR2 FYNNEI. The ends were cut back, 9 bases at V and 2 bases at J, with 13 bases in the middle. This CDR3 has 13 residues. CDR3 nucleotide sequence: TGTGCCAGTACCAGGTGGATAAACACTGAAGCTTTCTTT. Encoded protein: CASTRWINTEAFF.

This rearrangement joins TRBV19 to TRBJ2-5; either TRBD1 or TRBD2 may supply D (5 bases each). Germline V gene data show CDR1 as LNHDA and CDR2 as SQIVND (reference sequence). The V and J ends lost 5 bases and 2 bases respectively, with 9 bases between them. The CDR3 totals 13 residues. Written as DNA, the CDR3 is TGTGCCAGTAGTCGGGACGGTCAAGAGACCCAGTACTTC. This encodes CASSRDGQETQYF.

This sequence joins TRBV6-1 and TRBJ1-1; D remains ambiguous. CDR1 and CDR2 (germline): MNHNS, SASEGT. Trimming stripped 6 bases from V and 1 base from J, with 12 bases between. The CDR3 length is 14 residues. CDR3: CASRSNRWNTEAFF. The DNA of the CDR3 is TGTGCCAGCAGATCTAACCGCTGGAACACTGAAGCTTTCTTT.

The chain couples TRBV11-2 to TRBJ1-6; D remains unclear. The ends were cut back, 4 bases at V and 8 bases at J, with 15 bases in the middle. Germline-derived CDR1 and CDR2 are SGHAT and FQNNGV. The CDR3 spans 15 residues. The CDR3: CASSSLTDSHSPLHF. CDR3 DNA sequence: TGTGCCAGCAGCTCGCTGACTGATTCTCATTCACCCCTCCACTTT.

This clone was seen a single time. This chain uses TRBV4-3 with TRBJ1-2, with TRBD1 as a possible D gene (5 bases). The CDR3 length is 16 residues. The germline V and J ends were trimmed by 6 bases and 8 bases, with 25 bases remaining between them. Germline V lookup: CDR1 LGHNA, CDR2 YSLEER. The CDR3 nucleotides read TGCGCCAGCAGTCAGACGTCCCGGGGCCAGGTTGCCGGCTACACCTTC. Amino acid sequence: CASSQTSRGQVAGYTF.

In nucleotides, the CDR3 is TGTGCCAGTAGTATGAGGACAAGCGATGAAAAACTGTTTTTT. It specifies CASSMRTSDEKLFF. The V gene is TRBV19, the J gene TRBJ1-4, with a possible D match to TRBD1 (5 bases). Looked up from germline, CDR1 is LNHDA and CDR2 is SQIVND (reference sequence). The CDR3 runs 14 residues. V was clipped by 3 bases and J by 6 bases, with 11 bases between them.

This sequence joins TRBV19 and TRBJ1-1, with a possible D match to TRBD1 (5 bases). The CDR3 extends over 16 amino acids. Trimming took off 2 bases at V and 2 bases at J, with 15 bases between the two ends. Germline values: CDR1 LNHDA, CDR2 SQIVND (reference sequence). CDR3 nucleotides: TGTGCCAGTAGTATACCAGGGATGCCCTATAACACTGAAGCTTTCTTT. Its protein product is CASSIPGMPYNTEAFF. Supplemented by reference TRBV19 and TRBJ1-1, the full variable domain reads DGGITQSPKYLFRKEGQNVTLSCEQNLNHDAMYWYRQDPGQGLRLIYYSQIVNDFQKGDIAEGYSVSREKKESFPLTVTSAQKNPTAFYLCASSIPGMPYNTEAFFGQGTRLTVV.

The V call is TRBV5-1, the J call TRBJ1-6; 9 nucleotides line up with TRBD1. Germline values: CDR1 SGHRS, CDR2 YFSETQ. The length of the CDR3 is 15 residues. V lost 5 bases, J lost 5 bases, and 5 bases stayed unmatched. CDR3 residues: CASSTGTGNNSPLHF. The CDR3 DNA follows: TGCGCCAGCAGTACCGGGACAGGGAATAATTCACCCCTCCACTTT.

V and J are TRBV28 and TRBJ2-6; 9 nucleotides match TRBD1. V was clipped by 6 bases and J by 2 bases; unmatched bases: 2. The CDR3 extends over 15 amino acids. The V gene's germline CDR1 is MDHEN and CDR2 SYDVKM. CDR3 amino acids: CASRRTGAGANVLTF. Written as DNA, the CDR3 is TGTGCCAGCAGACGGACAGGGGCTGGGGCCAACGTCCTGACTTTC.

The chain joins TRBV4-2 to TRBJ2-1, with TRBD2 matching over 7 bases. The CDR3 extends over 18 amino acids. Germline loops: CDR1 LGHNA, CDR2 YNFKEQ. The V and J ends lost 0 bases and 6 bases, in that order; junction bases with no gene match: 14. CDR3 region: CASSQDRGGEVEGNEQFF. The CDR3 DNA reads as TGTGCCAGCAGCCAAGATAGGGGAGGGGAGGTCGAAGGCAATGAGCAGTTCTTC.

A single count supports this clone. The rearrangement links TRBV23-1 to TRBJ2-7, with D possibly TRBD1 on 6 matching bases. TRBV23-1 is known as an ORF, though its function is uncertain. V lost 0 bases and J lost 0, with 12 bases in between. The CDR3 consists of 16 residues. CDR3 DNA sequence: TGCGCCAGCAGTCAATCGAGCGGACAGTTCTCCTACGAGCAGTACTTC. It encodes CASSQSSGQFSYEQYF.

The chain employs TRBV29-1 and TRBJ2-1; D not certain. Germline loops: CDR1 SQVTM, CDR2 ANQGSEA. The CDR3 consists of 10 residues. The ends were cut back, 5 bases at V and 7 bases at J, with 6 bases in the middle. The CDR3 DNA reads TGCAGCGTTTCGGATAATGAGCAGTTCTTC. Its translation: CSVSDNEQFF.

The rearrangement links TRBV4-1 to TRBJ1-4, with D unclear. Germline CDR1 is MGHRA and CDR2 is YSYEKL. V lost 1 base, J lost 0 bases, and 9 bases lay in between. The CDR3 length is 16 residues. CDR3 coding DNA: TGCGCCAGCAGCCAAGTAATCGGGGCAACTAATGAAAAACTGTTTTTT. This gives the protein CASSQVIGATNEKLFF.

The genes are TRBV5-1 and TRBJ2-1; weak D call: TRBD2 (5 bases). CDR1 is SGHRS and CDR2 is YFSETQ in the germline V gene. The CDR3 runs 12 residues. With 4 bases removed from V and 6 bases from J, the gap between germline ends came to 8 bases. CDR3: CASSPSLNEQFF. CDR3 DNA: TGCGCCAGCAGCCCTAGCCTCAATGAGCAGTTCTTC.

This clone has only one observation. The J gene is TRBJ2-3, the V gene TRBV30, with 8 bases matching TRBD2. The CDR3 has 16 amino acids. Germline V gene lookup returns CDR1 GTSNPN and CDR2 SVGIG (reference sequence). The trim removed 2 bases at V and 2 bases at J, leaving 9 bases unmatched. The CDR3 coding sequence is TGTGCCTGGAGTAAGAAGACTAGCGAGCTCACAGATACGCAGTATTTT. Protein: CAWSKKTSELTDTQYF. The full variable domain, with the rest looked up from reference TRBV30 and TRBJ2-3, is SQTIHQWPATLVQPVGSPLSLECTVEGTSNPNLYWYRQAAGRGLQLLFYSVGIGQISSEVPQNLSASRPQDRQFILSSKKLLLSDSGFYLCAWSKKTSELTDTQYFGPGTRLTVL.

The chain recombines TRBV29-1 with TRBJ1-1; 11 bases align to TRBD1. CDR3 length: 13 amino acids. V lost 6 bases to trimming and J lost 2 bases; unmatched junction nucleotides: 2. Germline CDR1 and CDR2: SQVTM and ANQGSEA. The chain's CDR3 is CSVRTGGNTEAFF. The CDR3 DNA sequence: TGCAGCGTGCGGACAGGGGGCAACACTGAAGCTTTCTTT.

The chain uses TRBV14 and TRBJ2-1; D uncertain. V lost 0 bases and J 9 bases, leaving 9 bases between the germline ends. The CDR3 extends over 13 amino acids. Germline V gene lookup returns CDR1 SGHDN and CDR2 FVKESK. DNA for the CDR3: TGTGCCAGCAGCCAAGATCTTAGTAGTGAGCAGTTCTTC. Protein product: CASSQDLSSEQFF.

The chain uses TRBV6-5 and TRBJ1-1; TRBD1 agrees at 7 bases. The V segment lost 2 bases and the J segment 5 bases; nucleotides outside the gene matches: 8. This CDR3 has 15 residues. The germline V gene encodes CDR1 MNHEY and CDR2 SVGAGI. The chain's CDR3 is CASSYGDRVLTEAFF. Written as DNA, the CDR3 is TGTGCCAGCAGTTACGGAGACAGGGTCCTTACTGAAGCTTTCTTT.

On this clone itself: No DNA is shown, since the ends of the CDR3 on it are uncertain; the CDR3 is the one TCRdb lists. The chain links TRBV5-1 to TRBJ2-2; TRBD1 is the table's D call, not checked against the DNA. The CDR3 totals 13 residues, both ends included. Germline lookup yields CDR1 SGHRS and CDR2 YFSETQ. The CDR3 reads CASRVGQGAALFF.